The following is a TCR beta chain sequence with its context. TCRdb used MiXCR to reprocess the 5' RACE reads, holding one entry per CDR3 protein. Here the sample spans 340,000 or so distinct CDR3 sequences, roughly 15% being singletons. The sample originates from a study of CD8 T cells in ankylosing spondylitis. Germline CDR1 reads KGHDR; CDR2 reads SFDVKD. Trimming left V 5 bases short and J 0 bases short, with 13 bases between. The CDR3 loop spans 16 amino acids. Sequencing used blood, either unsorted or a sorted T cell fraction (not recorded which). The chain uses TRBV24-1 and TRBJ2-1; D perhaps matches TRBD1 (6 bases). This sequence originates from a male donor with ankylosing spondylitis or in good health (not recorded which). CDR3 residues: CATSGTTGDSYNEQFF. As DNA, the CDR3 is TGTGCCACCAGTGGTACGACAGGTGACTCCTACAATGAGCAGTTCTTC.